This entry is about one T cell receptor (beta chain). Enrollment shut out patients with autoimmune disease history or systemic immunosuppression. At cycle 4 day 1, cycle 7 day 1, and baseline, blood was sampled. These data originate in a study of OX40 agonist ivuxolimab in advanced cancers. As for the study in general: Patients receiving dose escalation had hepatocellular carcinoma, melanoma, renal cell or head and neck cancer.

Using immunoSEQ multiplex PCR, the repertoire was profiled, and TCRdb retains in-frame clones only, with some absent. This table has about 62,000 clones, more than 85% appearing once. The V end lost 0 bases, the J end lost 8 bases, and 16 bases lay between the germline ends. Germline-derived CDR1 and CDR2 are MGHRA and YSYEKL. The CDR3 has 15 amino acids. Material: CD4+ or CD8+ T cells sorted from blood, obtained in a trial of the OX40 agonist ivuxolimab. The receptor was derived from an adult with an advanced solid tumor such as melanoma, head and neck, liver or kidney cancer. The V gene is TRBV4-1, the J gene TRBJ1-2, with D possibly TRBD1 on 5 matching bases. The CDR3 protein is CASSQEEGALGGYTF. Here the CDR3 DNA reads TGCGCCAGCAGCCAAGAAGAAGGGGCGCTTGGCGGCTACACCTTC.